This TCR beta chain was captured by sequencing in a study of identifying expanded T cells in peripheral blood. The protocol was immunoSEQ multiplex PCR, while the TCRdb copy is restricted to in-frame clones and leaves out a portion. The sample has around 84,000 clones, 70% to 90% seen once; the top ten hold roughly 7%. This clone came up a few times. Sequenced material: blood. This TCR came from a person aged 18 to 75 in good health.

CDR3 sequence: CASSPRGQGGSGYTF. CDR3 nucleotide sequence: TGTGCCAGCAGCCCCCGGGGACAGGGGGGTTCTGGCTACACCTTC. The V call is TRBV9, the J call TRBJ1-2, with TRBD1 matching over 11 bases. This CDR3 has 15 residues. Looked up from germline, CDR1 is SGDLS and CDR2 is YYNGEE. The J segment lost 7 bases and the V segment lost 4 bases, leaving 9 bases of the junction unmatched.